The 22 T cell receptor beta chains below come from one sample, sequenced in a study of blood T cell repertoires in COVID-19. Profiling relied on immunoSEQ multiplex PCR, and the TCRdb table lists in-frame clones only, not all of them. The table lists roughly 140,000 clones, around 86% of them singletons. The sample was peripheral blood. These TCRs come from a man aged 70 or older with acute or convalescent COVID-19.

This clone appeared a single time. V and J are TRBV29-1 and TRBJ2-3, with a tentative D call TRBD1 (6 bases). V lost 2 bases and J 2 bases, leaving 14 bases between the germline ends. The CDR3 is 15 residues long. Germline V gives CDR1 SQVTM, CDR2 ANQGSEA. The CDR3 DNA follows: TGCAGCGTTGAAAAGGTGCAGGGGACCACAGATACGCAGTATTTT. Protein product: CSVEKVQGTTDTQYF.

The genes are TRBV28 and TRBJ2-7, with TRBD1 matching over 9 bases. V shed 0 bases and J 6 bases; nucleotides not matched to a gene: 9. The germline V gene encodes CDR1 MDHEN and CDR2 SYDVKM. The CDR3 spans 16 residues. The CDR3 DNA sequence: TGTGCCAGCAGTTTATGGGCCCCGACAGGGGGGAGCGAGCAGTACTTC. Its translation: CASSLWAPTGGSEQYF.

V usage is TRBV19 and J usage is TRBJ1-4; TRBD1 is a possible D gene (5 bases). CDR3 length: 16 amino acids. V gave up 1 base and J gave up 0 bases, with 9 bases separating them. Germline loops: CDR1 LNHDA, CDR2 SQIVND (reference sequence). The CDR3 DNA reads TGTGCCAGTAGTATAGTGAGACAGCCAACTAATGAAAAACTGTTTTTT. It specifies CASSIVRQPTNEKLFF.

This chain joins TRBV6-2 or TRBV6-3 and TRBJ2-3; 14 bases match TRBD2. CDR1 MNHEY and CDR2 SVGEGT come from the germline V gene. The CDR3 totals 16 residues. J was trimmed by 6 bases and V by 5 bases; bases with no gene match: 7. The CDR3 DNA reads TGTGCCAGCAGTCCGACTAGCGGGAGGGCCAAGGATACGCAGTATTTT. Translation gives CASSPTSGRAKDTQYF.

V and J are TRBV28 and TRBJ1-2; TRBD1 might be the D (5 bases). Trimming took 6 bases from V and 2 from J, leaving 13 bases between them. The germline V gene encodes CDR1 MDHEN and CDR2 SYDVKM. The CDR3 loop spans 14 amino acids. CDR3 nucleotides: TGTGCCAGCAGACGGCAGGGTCTGAACTATGGCTACACCTTC. Translated: CASRRQGLNYGYTF.

The rearrangement links TRBV21-1 to TRBJ2-7; the table calls TRBD2, which could not be checked here. TRBV21-1 constitutes a pseudogene. This CDR3 has 16 residues. CDR3 protein: CASSKTRSGRPYEQYF. CDR3 DNA sequence: TGTGCCAGCAGCAAGACCCGTAGCGGGAGACCCTACGAGCAGTACTTC.

Here the CDR3 reads CASSPAGAGAGEQYF. The CDR3 DNA sequence: TGTGCCAGCAGCCCCGCGGGGGCGGGAGCGGGCGAGCAGTACTTC. The J gene is TRBJ2-7, the V gene TRBV6-5; the D gene is possibly TRBD2 (7 bases). Trimming removed 6 bases from V and 6 bases from J, with 21 bases in between. There are 15 residues in the CDR3. Per the germline V gene, CDR1 is MNHEY and CDR2 is SVGAGI.

In its sample, this clone was seen a few times. The chain links TRBV19 to TRBJ1-5, with D uncertain. This CDR3 has 12 amino acids. Trimming cost V 7 bases and J 8 bases, with 12 bases left between them. Germline assignment: CDR1 LNHDA and CDR2 SQIVND (reference sequence). Here the CDR3 reads CASNRGWEPQHF. CDR3 DNA sequence: TGTGCCAGTAACCGGGGTTGGGAGCCCCAGCATTTT.

The chain has TRBV28 and TRBJ1-5; TRBD1 aligns across 8 bases. The junction had 9 bases not matched to a gene; V was cut back by 5 bases and J by 6 bases. Germline-derived CDR1 and CDR2 are MDHEN and SYDVKM. This CDR3 spans 15 amino acids. The CDR3 loop is CASSPRTGYFQPQHF. DNA of the CDR3: TGTGCCAGCAGTCCCAGGACAGGGTATTTTCAGCCCCAGCATTTT.

This sequence joins TRBV4-1 and TRBJ2-5; D remains unclear. The CDR3 is 16 amino acids. Germline CDR1 MGHRA, CDR2 YSYEKL. The V gene lost 0 bases and the J gene lost 0 bases, with 11 bases spanning the gap. This CDR3 is CASSQDGLLNQETQYF. DNA for the CDR3: TGCGCCAGCAGCCAAGATGGCTTATTGAACCAAGAGACCCAGTACTTC.

DNA of the CDR3: TGTGCCAGCAGCTTGATCGGGACAGGAGCCTCCGCGAACACCGGGGAGCTGTTTTTT. Protein: CASSLIGTGASANTGELFF. This rearrangement joins TRBV7-6 to TRBJ2-2; 8 bases are shared with TRBD1. The junction had 12 bases not matched to a gene; V was cut back by 3 bases and J by 0 bases. CDR1 and CDR2 (germline): SGHVS, FNYEAQ. The CDR3 is made up of 19 amino acids.

The chain employs TRBV21-1 and TRBJ2-2; the D call TRBD2 from the table was never checked on the DNA. TRBV21-1 has pseudogene status. This CDR3 has 19 amino acids. The CDR3 is CASSRASGRVLVSTGELFF. The CDR3 DNA is TGTGCCAGCAGCAGGGCTAGCGGGAGGGTCCTGGTGAGCACCGGGGAGCTGTTTTTT.

The chain combines TRBV5-5 with TRBJ2-5; possible D gene TRBD2, 6 bases. V dropped 4 bases and J dropped 3 bases, with 13 bases sitting between them. The CDR3 spans 14 residues. Germline values: CDR1 SGHKS, CDR2 YYEKEE (reference sequence). In DNA, the CDR3 is TGTGCCAGCAGCCGAGGGTGGGGGGAAGAGACCCAGTACTTC. Translated: CASSRGWGEETQYF.

This chain connects TRBV12-3 or TRBV12-4 to TRBJ1-1; D not resolved. The length of the CDR3 is 12 residues. With 4 bases removed from V and 7 bases from J, the gap between germline ends came to 10 bases. CDR3 sequence: CASSSLTGEAFF. The CDR3 DNA is TGTGCCAGCAGTTCTCTCACGGGTGAAGCTTTCTTT.

The rearrangement joins TRBV3-1 (or the pseudogene TRBV3-2) to TRBJ1-2, with 9 positions matching TRBD1. There are 14 residues in the CDR3. The V segment lost 4 bases and the J segment 7 bases; nucleotides outside the gene matches: 7. Germline lookup yields CDR1 LGHDT and CDR2 YNNKEL (reference sequence). The CDR3 here is CASSLLGTGRGYTF. Written as DNA, the CDR3 is TGTGCCAGCAGCCTTTTGGGGACAGGGCGTGGCTACACCTTC.

In nucleotides, the CDR3 is TGTGCCAGCAGTTACCAGGGACTTATCACAGATACGCAGTATTTT. As protein: CASSYQGLITDTQYF. This chain connects TRBV6-5 to TRBJ2-3; D possibly corresponds to TRBD2 (6 bases). From germline, CDR1 is MNHEY and CDR2 SVGAGI. With 2 bases removed from V and 2 bases from J, the gap between germline ends came to 11 bases. The CDR3 covers 15 residues.

J is TRBJ1-5 and V is TRBV5-1; 7 positions match TRBD1. Losses at the gene ends were 0 bases for V and 7 bases for J; bases not matched to a gene: 4. Germline CDR1 and CDR2: SGHRS and YFSETQ. The CDR3 is made up of 14 amino acids. The CDR3 nucleotides read TGCGCCAGCAGCTTGGGACAGGGTGGGCAGCCCCAGCATTTT. Residues: CASSLGQGGQPQHF.

The genes are TRBV2 and TRBJ1-6; possible D gene TRBD1, 5 bases. V was shortened by 8 bases and J by 7 bases, with 9 bases between the two germline ends. This CDR3 has 12 residues. The V gene's germline CDR1 is SNHLY and CDR2 FYNNEI. The CDR3 bases are TGTGCCAGCGAGGAGGGGAATTCACCCCTCCACTTT. Amino acids: CASEEGNSPLHF.

The chain uses TRBV7-8 and TRBJ1-4, with a tentative D call TRBD1 (5 bases). From germline, CDR1 is SGHVS and CDR2 FQNEAQ. V was clipped by 8 bases and J by 7 bases, with 14 bases between them. The CDR3 is 13 amino acids. CDR3 DNA sequence: TGTGCCAGCCGACGGGGGATGAGTGAAAAACTGTTTTTT. Encoded protein: CASRRGMSEKLFF.

The chain uses TRBV6-5 and TRBJ1-5; D is unresolved. Germline V gives CDR1 MNHEY, CDR2 SVGAGI. V gave up 7 bases and J gave up 0 bases, with 13 bases separating them. The CDR3 is made up of 15 amino acids. CDR3 in amino acids: CASTRLSGSNQPQHF. CDR3 coding DNA: TGTGCCAGCACCCGTCTGAGTGGTAGCAATCAGCCCCAGCATTTT.

The V and J genes are TRBV11-3 and TRBJ2-2; 9 bases align to TRBD2. Germline CDR1 and CDR2: SGHNT and YENEEA. V shed 5 bases, J shed 5 bases, and the junction held 9 bases outside the gene matches. The CDR3 has 16 residues. Here the CDR3 reads CASSSIAGVVTGELFF. The CDR3, as DNA: TGTGCCAGCAGCAGTATAGCGGGAGTGGTGACCGGGGAGCTGTTTTTT. Filled out from reference TRBV11-3 and TRBJ2-2, the complete variable domain reads EAGVVQSPRYKIIEKKQPVAFWCNPISGHNTLYWYLQNLGQGPELLIRYENEEAVDDSQLPKDRFSAERLKGVDSTLKIQPAELGDSAVYLCASSSIAGVVTGELFFGEGSRLTVL.

V and J are TRBV7-2 and TRBJ2-7; TRBD2 aligns across 11 bases. Germline CDR1 SGHTA, CDR2 FQGNSA. Trimming at V came to 2 bases and at J to 4 bases, leaving 4 bases not matched to a gene. The CDR3 totals 15 residues. The CDR3 region has the DNA TGTGCCAGCAGCTTAACAGGGACTAGCGGATACGAGCAGTACTTC. It encodes CASSLTGTSGYEQYF.